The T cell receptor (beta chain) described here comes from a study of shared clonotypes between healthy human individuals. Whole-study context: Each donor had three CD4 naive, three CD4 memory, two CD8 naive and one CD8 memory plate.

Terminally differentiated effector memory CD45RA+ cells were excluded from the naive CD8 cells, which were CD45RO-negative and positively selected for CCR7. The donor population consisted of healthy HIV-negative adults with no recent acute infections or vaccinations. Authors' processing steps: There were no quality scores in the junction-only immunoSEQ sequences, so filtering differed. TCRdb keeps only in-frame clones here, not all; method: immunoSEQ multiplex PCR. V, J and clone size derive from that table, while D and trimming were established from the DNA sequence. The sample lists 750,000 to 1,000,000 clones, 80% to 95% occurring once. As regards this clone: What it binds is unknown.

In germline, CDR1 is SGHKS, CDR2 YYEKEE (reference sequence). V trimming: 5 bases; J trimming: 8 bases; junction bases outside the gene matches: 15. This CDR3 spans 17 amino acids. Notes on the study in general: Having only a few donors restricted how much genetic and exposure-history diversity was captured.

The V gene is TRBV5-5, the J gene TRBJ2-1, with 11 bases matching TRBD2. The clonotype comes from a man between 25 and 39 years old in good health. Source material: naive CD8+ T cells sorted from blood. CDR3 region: CASRYGTSGSTIDEQFF. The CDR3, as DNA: TGTGCCAGCAGATATGGGACTAGCGGATCTACTATTGATGAGCAGTTCTTC. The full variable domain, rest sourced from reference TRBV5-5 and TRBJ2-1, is DAGVTQSPTHLIKTRGQQVTLRCSPISGHKSVSWYQQVLGQGPQFIFQYYEKEERGRGNFPDRFSARQFPNYSSELNVNALLLGDSALYLCASRYGTSGSTIDEQFFGPGTRLTVL.